The 24 T cell receptor beta chains in this list originate from one sample, sequenced in a study of human T cells and chemical hapten exposure. This sample's time point: pre-sensitization, week 0. Treatment described: therapeutic diphenylcyclopropenone sensitization with weekly scalp DPC. TCRdb reanalysed the RACE reads using MiXCR and keeps one entry per CDR3 protein. Among under 300,000 distinct CDR3 sequences listed, 7.5% to 10% were seen once. The material was whole blood, obtained in connection with sensitization to the hapten diphenylcyclopropenone (DPC). The receptors come from a woman aged 40 to 50 with alopecia areata. Some clones in this sample may be carry-over from other donors' samples.

This chain links TRBV24-1 with TRBJ1-4, with D maybe TRBD1 (5 bases). The CDR3 is 13 amino acids. Germline values: CDR1 KGHDR, CDR2 SFDVKD. Trimming shortened V by 9 bases and J by 5 bases, and 12 bases separated the two germline ends. CDR3 residues: CATARAGNEKLFF. The CDR3 DNA reads TGTGCCACCGCCCGGGCAGGGAATGAAAAACTGTTTTTT.

This clonotype was seen ten or more times. The chain couples TRBV5-1 to TRBJ2-3; 8 nucleotides align to TRBD2. In germline, CDR1 is SGHRS, CDR2 YFSETQ. CDR3 length: 17 amino acids. The ends lost 0 bases at V and 1 base at J; junction bases unmatched: 7. The CDR3 nucleotides read TGCGCCAGCAGCTTGGCCGCGGGAGGACGGGGCACAGATACGCAGTATTTT. It codes for CASSLAAGGRGTDTQYF.

This sequence joins TRBV25-1 and TRBJ2-2, with D uncertain. Between the trimmed V and J ends, which lost 3 bases and 4 bases, there was a span of 9 bases. CDR3 size: 14 residues. Germline V gene data show CDR1 as MGHDK and CDR2 as SYGVNS. The CDR3 loop reads CASSELDPTGELFF. The CDR3 nucleotides read TGTGCCAGCAGTGAGCTAGATCCCACCGGGGAGCTGTTTTTT.

This clonotype showed up just a few times. This sequence joins TRBV7-9 and TRBJ2-5; D not resolved. V lost 5 bases to trimming and J lost 5 bases, with 6 bases between them. Germline values: CDR1 SEHNR, CDR2 FQNEAQ (reference sequence). The CDR3 is 11 amino acids. CDR3 sequence (DNA): TGTGCCAGCAGCCGAACGGAGACCCAGTACTTC. This translates into CASSRTETQYF.

This clonotype was seen at least ten times. V gene TRBV6-2 or TRBV6-3 combines with J gene TRBJ1-1; D perhaps matches TRBD1 (6 bases). V was cut by 10 bases and J by 0 bases, with 15 bases left in between. Germline-derived CDR1 and CDR2 are MNHEY and SVGEGT. CDR3 length: 14 residues. This CDR3 is CATSQQGMNTEAFF. For the CDR3, the DNA is TGTGCCACTAGTCAACAGGGCATGAACACTGAAGCTTTCTTT.

This clonotype has ten or more counts. The chain employs TRBV7-3 and TRBJ2-7; 8 bases agree with TRBD1. The CDR3 totals 13 residues. Germline trimming cut 1 base from V and 9 bases from J; bases unmatched to any gene: 5. The germline gives CDR1 SGHTA, CDR2 FQGTGA. In nucleotides, the CDR3 is TGTGCCAGCAGCTTAATGGCAACAGGGGGGCAGTACTTC. It translates to CASSLMATGGQYF. Full variable domain (remainder filled in from reference TRBV7-3 and TRBJ2-7): GAGVSQTPSNKVTEKGKYVELRCDPISGHTALYWYRQSLGQGPEFLIYFQGTGAADDSGLPNDRFFAVRPEGSVSTLKIQRTERGDSAVYLCASSLMATGGQYFGPGTRLTVT.

The V gene is TRBV6-1, the J gene TRBJ2-6, with D hard to call. CDR3 length: 17 residues. V shed 0 bases and J shed 0 bases, with 9 bases lying between them. Germline V gives CDR1 MNHNS, CDR2 SASEGT. CDR3 loop: CASSEAFRASGANVLTF. The CDR3, as DNA: TGTGCCAGCAGTGAAGCATTCCGGGCCTCTGGGGCCAACGTCCTGACTTTC.

This clonotype was counted a few times. V is TRBV6-2 or TRBV6-3 and J is TRBJ2-1, with a possible D match to TRBD2 (5 bases). The CDR3 runs 16 residues. The V and J ends lost 5 bases and 1 base respectively, with 15 bases between them. Germline V lookup: CDR1 MNHEY, CDR2 SVGEGT. The CDR3 here is CASSGRTAVSYNEQFF. The CDR3 DNA follows: TGTGCCAGCAGTGGACGGACTGCCGTTTCCTACAATGAGCAGTTCTTC.

This clonotype was detected a few times. The chain couples TRBV6-2 or TRBV6-3 to TRBJ2-7; 8 nucleotides line up with TRBD2. The CDR3 totals 16 residues. Unmatched junction bases numbered 13, after V lost 2 bases and J lost 7 bases. Germline loops: CDR1 MNHEY, CDR2 SVGEGT. The CDR3 DNA reads TGTGCCAGCAGTTACCCCCCGGTTAGCGGGACGGGGGAGCAGTACTTC. As protein: CASSYPPVSGTGEQYF.

This sequence joins TRBV20-1 and TRBJ2-2, with 7 bases fitting TRBD2. The CDR3 length is 14 residues. V shed 6 bases, J shed 4 bases, and the junction held 8 bases outside the gene matches. From germline, CDR1 is DFQATT and CDR2 SNEGSKA (reference sequence). Here the CDR3 DNA reads TGCAGTGCAACTGGACTAGGGGTCACCGGGGAGCTGTTTTTT. This codes for CSATGLGVTGELFF.

The chain couples TRBV6-1 to TRBJ1-5; D is possibly TRBD1 (5 bases). Germline-derived CDR1 and CDR2 are MNHNS and SASEGT. Trimming took off 0 bases at V and 2 bases at J, with 17 bases between the two ends. This CDR3 spans 18 amino acids. The CDR3 DNA follows: TGTGCCAGCAGTGAAGCCCAACCCGGGACGGCCCGCAATCAGCCCCAGCATTTT. This encodes CASSEAQPGTARNQPQHF.

The chain carries TRBV15 and TRBJ2-1; the D gene is possibly TRBD2 (6 bases). CDR3 length equals 13 residues. Trimming shortened V by 8 bases and J by 8 bases, and 16 bases separated the two germline ends. Germline CDR1 is LNHNV and CDR2 is YYDKDF (reference sequence). The CDR3 is CATGLNAGHEQFF. In DNA form, the CDR3 reads TGTGCCACCGGATTAAATGCGGGGCATGAGCAGTTCTTC.

This clonotype turned up a few times. This CDR3 reads CASSLNQGANGYTF. DNA of the CDR3: TGTGCCAGCAGTCTAAACCAGGGGGCGAATGGCTACACCTTC. This chain joins TRBV12-3 or TRBV12-4 and TRBJ1-2; 8 nucleotides match TRBD1. J lost 6 bases, V lost 5 bases, and 8 bases had no gene match. CDR3 size: 14 residues.

The chain carries TRBV25-1 and TRBJ2-3, with D tentatively TRBD2 (5 bases). Germline V CDR1 and CDR2: MGHDK, SYGVNS. V lost 1 base to trimming and J lost 5 bases, with 10 bases between them. CDR3 size: 14 residues. This chain's CDR3 is CASSELSGIDTQYF. DNA for the CDR3: TGTGCCAGCAGTGAATTGTCGGGGATAGATACGCAGTATTTT.

This clonotype was detected ten times or more. The chain is built from TRBV6-5 and TRBJ2-3; possibly TRBD1 or TRBD2 for D (6 bases each). The CDR3 has 15 amino acids. Germline V gene data show CDR1 as MNHEY and CDR2 as SVGAGI. Deletions cut 2 bases from V and 8 bases from J, with 17 bases between. CDR3 amino acids: CASSYLTTGAGTQYF. Written as DNA, the CDR3 is TGTGCCAGCAGTTACCTCACCACGGGGGCGGGTACGCAGTATTTT.

The table lists this clonotype with many counts. V gene TRBV7-6 combines with J gene TRBJ2-7, with TRBD2 matching over 9 bases. The V segment lost 2 bases and the J segment 3 bases; nucleotides outside the gene matches: 5. CDR1 and CDR2 (germline): SGHVS, FNYEAQ. This CDR3 has 15 amino acids. The CDR3, as DNA: TGTGCCAGCAGCTTACGTAGCGGGGGCATCTACGAGCAGTACTTC. As protein: CASSLRSGGIYEQYF. Complete variable domain (other parts from reference TRBV7-6 and TRBJ2-7): GAGVSQSPRYKVTKRGQDVALRCDPISGHVSLYWYRQALGQGPEFLTYFNYEAQQDKSGLPNDRFSAERPEGSISTLTIQRTEQRDSAMYRCASSLRSGGIYEQYFGPGTRLTVT.

This clonotype was observed a handful of times. The chain carries TRBV6-5 and TRBJ1-1; no definite D call. Germline V gene sequence: CDR1 MNHEY, CDR2 SVGAGI. The V and J ends lost 1 base and 0 bases respectively, with 12 bases between them. The CDR3 spans 16 residues. The DNA of the CDR3 is TGTGCCAGCAGTTACTTTTCTAGGACTTTGAACACTGAAGCTTTCTTT. Translation: CASSYFSRTLNTEAFF.

This clonotype was recorded at least ten times. This chain joins TRBV7-8 and TRBJ2-1; D possibly matches TRBD1 or TRBD2 (5 bases each). Trimming stripped 6 bases from V and 7 bases from J, with 19 bases between. Germline CDR1 and CDR2: SGHVS and FQNEAQ. This CDR3 spans 15 amino acids. The CDR3, as DNA: TGTGCCAGCAGTTTTACCCCAGGGACGTTGAATGAGCAGTTCTTC. Translation gives CASSFTPGTLNEQFF.

This clonotype was seen repeatedly, ten times or more. The chain employs TRBV6-6 and TRBJ1-6; unclear D gene. Trimming took 6 bases from V and 9 from J, leaving 9 bases between them. This CDR3 is 12 amino acids long. Per germline, CDR1 MNHNY and CDR2 SVGAGI (reference sequence). CDR3: CASREGGSPLHF. CDR3 bases: TGTGCCAGCAGAGAGGGAGGTTCACCCCTCCACTTT.

This clonotype was seen more than once but under ten times. The chain couples TRBV9 to TRBJ2-7; 8 bases map to TRBD2. This CDR3 has 15 residues. Germline CDR1 and CDR2: SGDLS and YYNGEE. Trimming took 3 bases from V and 0 from J; bases not matched to a gene: 5. The CDR3 spells CASSAGLVSSYEQYF. The CDR3 DNA follows: TGTGCCAGCAGCGCGGGACTAGTGAGCTCCTACGAGCAGTACTTC. Based on the CDR3 plus reference TRBV9 and TRBJ2-7, the full variable domain is DSGVTQTPKHLITATGQRVTLRCSPRSGDLSVYWYQQSLDQGLQFLIQYYNGEERAKGNILERFSAQQFPDLHSELNLSSLELGDSALYFCASSAGLVSSYEQYFGPGTRLTVT.

This clonotype was counted between two and nine times. The chain combines TRBV7-2 with TRBJ1-5; 7 bases align to TRBD1. This CDR3 region has 13 residues. The germline gives CDR1 SGHTA, CDR2 FQGNSA. The J segment lost 6 bases and the V segment lost 5 bases, leaving 4 bases of the junction unmatched. CDR3 sequence: CASSPGTVQPQHF. For the CDR3, the DNA is TGTGCCAGCAGCCCCGGGACAGTTCAGCCCCAGCATTTT.

This clonotype occurred a few times. J is TRBJ2-7 and V is TRBV27; D is possibly TRBD2 (7 bases). Germline V lookup: CDR1 MNHEY, CDR2 SMNVEV (reference sequence). This CDR3 comprises 15 residues. V shed 0 bases and J shed 4 bases, with 13 bases lying between them. CDR3 nucleotides: TGTGCCAGCAGTTTATCACGGGGGGCTTCGTACGAGCAGTACTTC. Its translation is CASSLSRGASYEQYF.

V is TRBV9 and J is TRBJ2-1, with a weak D call TRBD1 (6 bases). V gave up 3 bases and J gave up 9 bases, with 13 bases separating them. The CDR3 runs to 13 residues. Looked up from germline, CDR1 is SGDLS and CDR2 is YYNGEE. CDR3 in amino acids: CASSGPTGFEQFF. The CDR3 nucleotides are TGTGCCAGCAGCGGGCCGACAGGTTTTGAGCAGTTCTTC.

The V and J genes are TRBV20-1 and TRBJ2-3; 12 nucleotides align to TRBD2. V lost 3 bases to trimming and J lost 7 bases; unmatched junction nucleotides: 11. This CDR3 is 16 amino acids long. From germline, CDR1 is DFQATT and CDR2 SNEGSKA (reference sequence). The CDR3: CSARNAASGRVNTQYF. CDR3 nucleotide sequence: TGCAGTGCTAGGAACGCGGCTAGCGGGAGGGTGAATACGCAGTATTTT.